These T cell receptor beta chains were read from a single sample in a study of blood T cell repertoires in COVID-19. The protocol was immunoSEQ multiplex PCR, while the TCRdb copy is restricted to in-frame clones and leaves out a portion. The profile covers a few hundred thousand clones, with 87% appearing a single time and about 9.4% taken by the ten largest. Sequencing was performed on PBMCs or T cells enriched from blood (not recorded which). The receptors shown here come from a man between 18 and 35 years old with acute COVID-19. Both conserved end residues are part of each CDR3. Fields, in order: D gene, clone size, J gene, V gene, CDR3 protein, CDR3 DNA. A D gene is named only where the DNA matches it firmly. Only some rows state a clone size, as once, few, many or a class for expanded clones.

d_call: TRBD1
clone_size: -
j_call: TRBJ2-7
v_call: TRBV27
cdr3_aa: CASSRQGISGEQYF
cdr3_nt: TGTGCCAGCAGTAGACAGGGGATTTCGGGCGAGCAGTACTTC

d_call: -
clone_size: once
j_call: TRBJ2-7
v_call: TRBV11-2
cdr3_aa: CASSPDRDPAYEQYF
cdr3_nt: TGTGCCAGCAGCCCTGACCGGGATCCGGCCTACGAGCAGTACTTC

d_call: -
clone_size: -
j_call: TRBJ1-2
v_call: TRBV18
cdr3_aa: CASSPMQTTNYGYTF
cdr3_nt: TGTGCCAGCTCACCAATGCAGACAACAAACTATGGCTACACCTTC

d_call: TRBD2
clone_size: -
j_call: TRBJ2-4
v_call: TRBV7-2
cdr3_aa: CASSSMGGEGLAKNIQYF
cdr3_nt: TGTGCCAGCAGCTCAATGGGGGGGGAGGGCCTAGCCAAAAACATTCAGTACTTC

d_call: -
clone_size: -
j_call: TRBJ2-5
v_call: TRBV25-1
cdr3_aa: CASSEVKDRRQETQYF
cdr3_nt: TGTGCCAGCAGTGAGGTAAAAGACAGGCGACAAGAGACCCAGTACTTC

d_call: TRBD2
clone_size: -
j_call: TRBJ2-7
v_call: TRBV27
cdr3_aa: CASRIAGAGSYEQYF
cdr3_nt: TGTGCCAGCAGAATAGCGGGAGCGGGGTCCTACGAGCAGTACTTC

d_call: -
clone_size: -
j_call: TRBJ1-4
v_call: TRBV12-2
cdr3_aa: CASRPKDMEGTNEKLFF
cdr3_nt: TGTGCAAGTCGCCCTAAGGACATGGAAGGAACTAATGAAAAACTGTTTTTT

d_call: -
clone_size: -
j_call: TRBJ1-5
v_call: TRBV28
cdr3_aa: CASWDLGGNQPQHF
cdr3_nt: TGTGCCAGTTGGGATTTAGGGGGAAATCAGCCCCAGCATTTT

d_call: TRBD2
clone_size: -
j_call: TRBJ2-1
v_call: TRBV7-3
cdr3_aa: CASSLTPSLAGRDNEQFF
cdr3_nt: TGTGCCAGCAGCTTAACGCCTTCTCTAGCGGGGAGGGACAATGAGCAGTTCTTC

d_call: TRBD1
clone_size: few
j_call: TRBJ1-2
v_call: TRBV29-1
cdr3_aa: CSVKDRNYGYTF
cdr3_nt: TGCAGCGTGAAGGACAGGAACTATGGCTACACCTTC

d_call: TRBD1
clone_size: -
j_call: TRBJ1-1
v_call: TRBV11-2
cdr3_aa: CASSLVGRGREAFF
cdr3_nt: TGTGCCAGCAGCTTAGTGGGCAGGGGGCGCGAGGCTTTCTTT

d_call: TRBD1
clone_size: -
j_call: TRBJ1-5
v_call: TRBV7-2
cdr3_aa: CASSLEGTGDQPQHF
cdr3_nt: TGTGCCAGCAGCTTAGAAGGGACAGGGGATCAGCCCCAGCATTTT

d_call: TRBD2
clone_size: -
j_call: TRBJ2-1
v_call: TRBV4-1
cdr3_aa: CASSQLGLGGNEQFF
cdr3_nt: TGCGCCAGCAGCCAACTAGGACTAGGCGGCAATGAGCAGTTCTTC

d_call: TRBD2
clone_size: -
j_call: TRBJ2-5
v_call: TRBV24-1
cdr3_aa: CATSDPRRESQYF
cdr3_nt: TGTGCCACCAGTGACCCAAGGCGGGAGTCCCAGTACTTC

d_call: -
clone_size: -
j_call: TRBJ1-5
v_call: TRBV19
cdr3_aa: CASSMIQGGQPQHF
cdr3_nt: TGTGCCAGTAGTATGATCCAGGGCGGTCAGCCCCAGCATTTT

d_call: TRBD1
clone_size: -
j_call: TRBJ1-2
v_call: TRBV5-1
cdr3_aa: CASSLEVGTGYGYTF
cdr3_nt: TGCGCCAGCAGCTTGGAGGTGGGGACAGGGTATGGCTACACCTTC

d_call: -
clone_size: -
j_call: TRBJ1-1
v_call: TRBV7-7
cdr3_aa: CASSLWSGDEAFF
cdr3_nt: TGTGCTAGCAGCTTATGGTCGGGGGATGAAGCTTTCTTT

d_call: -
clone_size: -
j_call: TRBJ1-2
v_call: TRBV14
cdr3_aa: CASSLGHPYGYTF
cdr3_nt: TGTGCCAGCAGCCTTGGACACCCCTATGGCTACACCTTC

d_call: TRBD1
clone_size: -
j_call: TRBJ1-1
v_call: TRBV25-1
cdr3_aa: CASSHQGALGEAFF
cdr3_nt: TGTGCCAGCTCCCACCAGGGGGCGTTGGGTGAAGCTTTCTTT

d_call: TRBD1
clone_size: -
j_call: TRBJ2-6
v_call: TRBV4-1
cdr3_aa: CASSQTGTGLLGANVLTF
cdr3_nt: TGCGCCAGCAGCCAGACCGGGACAGGGCTTCTCGGGGCCAACGTCCTGACTTTC

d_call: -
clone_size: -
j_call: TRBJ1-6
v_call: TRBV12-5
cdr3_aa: CASMTGSYNSPLHF
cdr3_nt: TGTGCTAGTATGACAGGCTCCTATAATTCACCCCTCCACTTT

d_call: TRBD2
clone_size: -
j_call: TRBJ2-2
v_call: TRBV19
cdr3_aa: CASRTSGSATGELFF
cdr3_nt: TGTGCCAGTCGGACTAGCGGGAGTGCCACCGGGGAGCTGTTTTTT

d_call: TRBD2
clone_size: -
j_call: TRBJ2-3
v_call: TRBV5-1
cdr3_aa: CASSPATGGTDTQYF
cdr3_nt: TGCGCCAGCAGCCCCGCAACGGGAGGAACAGATACGCAGTATTTT

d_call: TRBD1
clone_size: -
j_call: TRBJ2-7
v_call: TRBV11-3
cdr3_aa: CASSPDRAYEQYF
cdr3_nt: TGTGCCAGCAGCCCGGACAGGGCCTACGAGCAGTACTTC

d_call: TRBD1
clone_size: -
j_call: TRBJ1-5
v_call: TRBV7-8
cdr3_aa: CASTGAGGGGLNQPQHF
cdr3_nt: TGTGCCAGCACGGGGGCAGGGGGTGGCGGGTTAAATCAGCCCCAGCATTTT

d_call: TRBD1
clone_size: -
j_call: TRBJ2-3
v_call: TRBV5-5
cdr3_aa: CASSWDRSADTQYF
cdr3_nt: TGTGCCAGCAGCTGGGACAGGTCCGCAGATACGCAGTATTTT

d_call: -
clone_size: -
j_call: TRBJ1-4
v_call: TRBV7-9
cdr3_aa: CASSVRNRDTNEKLFF
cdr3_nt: TGTGCCAGCAGCGTTAGGAACAGGGATACTAATGAAAAACTGTTTTTT

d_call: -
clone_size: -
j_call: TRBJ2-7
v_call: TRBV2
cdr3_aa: CASSEDSRYEQYF
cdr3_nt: TGTGCCAGCAGTGAGGACAGTCGCTACGAGCAGTACTTC

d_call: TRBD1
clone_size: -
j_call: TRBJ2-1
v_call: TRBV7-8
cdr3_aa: CASSLVTGAYNEQFF
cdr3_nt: TGTGCCAGCAGCCTGGTCACAGGGGCGTACAATGAGCAGTTCTTC

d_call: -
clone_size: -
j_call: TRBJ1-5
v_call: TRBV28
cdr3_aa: CASRDIKEGNQPQHF
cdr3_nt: TGTGCCAGCAGGGATATCAAAGAGGGCAATCAGCCCCAGCATTTT

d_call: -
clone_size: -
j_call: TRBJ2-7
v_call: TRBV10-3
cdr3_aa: CAISSFILADGSYEQYF
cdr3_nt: TGTGCCATCAGTTCTTTTATACTAGCCGATGGCTCCTACGAGCAGTACTTC

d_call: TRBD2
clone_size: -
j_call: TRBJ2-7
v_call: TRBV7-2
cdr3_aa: CASSLKLAGVDEQYF
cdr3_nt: TGTGCCAGCAGCTTAAAGCTAGCGGGAGTGGACGAGCAGTACTTC

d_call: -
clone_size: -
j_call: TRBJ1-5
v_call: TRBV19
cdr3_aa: CASLQGWNQPQHF
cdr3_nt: TGTGCCAGCCTACAGGGTTGGAATCAGCCCCAGCATTTT

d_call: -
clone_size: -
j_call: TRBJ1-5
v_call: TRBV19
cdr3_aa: CASSSNREGGQPQHF
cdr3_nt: TGTGCCAGTAGTTCCAACAGGGAAGGGGGTCAGCCCCAGCATTTT

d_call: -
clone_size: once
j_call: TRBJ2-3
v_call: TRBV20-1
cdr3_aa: CSARDIDTQYF
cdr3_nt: TGCAGTGCTAGAGATATAGATACGCAGTATTTT

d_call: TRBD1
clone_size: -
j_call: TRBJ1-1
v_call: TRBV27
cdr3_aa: CASTRGYGTANTEAFF
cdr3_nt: TGTGCCAGCACAAGGGGCTACGGGACAGCTAACACTGAAGCTTTCTTT

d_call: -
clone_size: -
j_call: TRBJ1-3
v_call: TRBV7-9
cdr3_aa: CASRSSGNTIYF
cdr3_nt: TGTGCCAGCAGGAGCTCTGGAAACACCATATATTTT

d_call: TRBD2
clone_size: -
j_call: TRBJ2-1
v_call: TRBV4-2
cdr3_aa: CASSYKTGLAGRNEQFF
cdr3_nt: TGTGCCAGCAGCTACAAAACGGGACTAGCGGGCCGCAATGAGCAGTTCTTC

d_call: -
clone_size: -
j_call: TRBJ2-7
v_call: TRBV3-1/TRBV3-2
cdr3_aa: CASSQEPARNYEQYF
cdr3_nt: TGTGCCAGCAGCCAAGAACCTGCGAGGAACTACGAGCAGTACTTC

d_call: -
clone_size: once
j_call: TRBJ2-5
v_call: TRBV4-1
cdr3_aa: CASSQGVGVETQYF
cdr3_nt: TGCGCCAGCAGCCAGGGAGTGGGCGTGGAGACCCAGTACTTC

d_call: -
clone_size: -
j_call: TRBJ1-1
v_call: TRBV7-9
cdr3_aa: CASSPPVEEAFF
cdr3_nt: TGTGCCAGCAGCCCCCCCGTGGAGGAAGCTTTCTTT

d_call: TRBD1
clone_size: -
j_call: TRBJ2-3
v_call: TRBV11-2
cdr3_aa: CASSIDRGSTDTQYF
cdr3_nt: TGTGCCAGCAGCATCGACAGGGGAAGCACAGATACGCAGTATTTT

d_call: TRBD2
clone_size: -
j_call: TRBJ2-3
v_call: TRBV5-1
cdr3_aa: CASSLAGVAGGADTQYF
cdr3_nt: TGCGCCAGCAGCTTGGCGGGTGTAGCGGGAGGCGCAGATACGCAGTATTTT

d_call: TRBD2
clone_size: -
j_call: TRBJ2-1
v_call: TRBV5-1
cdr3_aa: CASSALGRLAGETHTYNEQFF
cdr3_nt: TGCGCCAGCAGCGCCTTAGGGCGTCTAGCGGGAGAGACCCATACCTACAATGAGCAGTTCTTC

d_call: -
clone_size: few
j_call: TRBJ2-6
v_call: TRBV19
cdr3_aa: CASSVPRQSSGANVLTF
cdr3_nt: TGTGCCAGTAGTGTACCGAGACAGAGCTCTGGGGCCAACGTCCTGACTTTC

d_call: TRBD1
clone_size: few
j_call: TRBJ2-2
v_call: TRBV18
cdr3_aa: CASSPPGQGGTGELFF
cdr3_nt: TGTGCCAGCTCACCCCCGGGACAGGGTGGTACCGGGGAGCTGTTTTTT

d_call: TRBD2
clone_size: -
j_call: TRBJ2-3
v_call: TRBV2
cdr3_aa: CASAWREKDTQYF
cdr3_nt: TGTGCCAGCGCCTGGCGGGAGAAGGATACGCAGTATTTT

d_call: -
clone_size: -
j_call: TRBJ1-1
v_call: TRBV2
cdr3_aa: CASERGAGNTEAFF
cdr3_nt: TGTGCCAGCGAACGGGGGGCGGGAAACACTGAAGCTTTCTTT

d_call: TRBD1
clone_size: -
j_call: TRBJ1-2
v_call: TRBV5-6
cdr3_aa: CASSLLGDRVYGYTF
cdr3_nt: TGTGCCAGCAGCTTGTTGGGGGACAGAGTCTATGGCTACACCTTC

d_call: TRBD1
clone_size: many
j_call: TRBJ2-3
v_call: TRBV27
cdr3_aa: CASVRTGGALFADTQYF
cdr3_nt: TGTGCCAGCGTTAGGACAGGTGGGGCTCTCTTTGCAGATACGCAGTATTTT